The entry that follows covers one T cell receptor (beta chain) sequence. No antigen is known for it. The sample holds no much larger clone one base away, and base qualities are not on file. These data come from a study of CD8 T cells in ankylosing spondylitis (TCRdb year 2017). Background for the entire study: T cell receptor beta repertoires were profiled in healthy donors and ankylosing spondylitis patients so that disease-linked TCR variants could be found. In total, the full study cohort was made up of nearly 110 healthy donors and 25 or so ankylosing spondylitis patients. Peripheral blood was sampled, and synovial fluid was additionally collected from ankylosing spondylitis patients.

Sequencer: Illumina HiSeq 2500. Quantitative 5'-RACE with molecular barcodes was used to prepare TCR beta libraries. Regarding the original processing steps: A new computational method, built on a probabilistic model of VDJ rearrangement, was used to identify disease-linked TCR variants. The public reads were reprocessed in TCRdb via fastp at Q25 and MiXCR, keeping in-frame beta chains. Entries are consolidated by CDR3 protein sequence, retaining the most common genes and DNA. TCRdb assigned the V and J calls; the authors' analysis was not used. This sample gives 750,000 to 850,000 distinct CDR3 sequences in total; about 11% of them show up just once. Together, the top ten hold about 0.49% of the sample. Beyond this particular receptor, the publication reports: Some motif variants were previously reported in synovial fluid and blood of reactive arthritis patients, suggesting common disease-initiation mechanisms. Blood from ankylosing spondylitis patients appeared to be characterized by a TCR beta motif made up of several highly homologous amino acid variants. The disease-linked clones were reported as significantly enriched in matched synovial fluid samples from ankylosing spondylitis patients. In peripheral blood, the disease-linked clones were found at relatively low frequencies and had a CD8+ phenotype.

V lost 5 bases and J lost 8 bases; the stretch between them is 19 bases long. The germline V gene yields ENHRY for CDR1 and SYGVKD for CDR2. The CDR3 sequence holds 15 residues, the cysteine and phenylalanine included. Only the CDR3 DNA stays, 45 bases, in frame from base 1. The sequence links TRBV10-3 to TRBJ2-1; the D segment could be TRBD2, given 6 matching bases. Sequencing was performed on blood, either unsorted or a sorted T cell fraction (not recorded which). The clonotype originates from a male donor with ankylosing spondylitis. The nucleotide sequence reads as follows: TGTGCCATCAGTCAACCTAGCGCCGCCGCGGATGAGCAGTTCTTC. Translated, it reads CAISQPSAAADEQFF.